The 9 T cell receptor beta chains in this list originate from one sample, sequenced in a study of T cells after yellow fever vaccination. Each CDR3 protein is one row after TCRdb ran MiXCR on the 5' RACE reads. The sample includes about 120,000 distinct CDR3 sequences, over 12% of them seen just once. The source was CD8+ T cells sorted from PBMCs, collected 5 days after the yellow fever booster vaccination. These receptors were collected from a young man who received the YFV17D yellow fever vaccine.

This clonotype was observed a few times. The V and J genes are TRBV18 and TRBJ1-5; weak D call: TRBD1 (6 bases). The V end lost 4 bases, the J end lost 8 bases, and 21 bases lay between the germline ends. Germline CDR1 and CDR2: KGHSH and LQKENI. The CDR3 totals 16 residues. The CDR3 DNA reads as TGTGCCAGCTCACATAAGGCAGGGACTGAGGGGGAGCCCCAGCATTTT. Its translation: CASSHKAGTEGEPQHF.

The V call is TRBV15, the J call TRBJ2-2, with D possibly TRBD2 on 6 matching bases. V was trimmed by 0 bases and J by 6 bases, leaving 14 bases between them. Germline V gene lookup returns CDR1 LNHNV and CDR2 YYDKDF (reference sequence). This CDR3 spans 16 amino acids. In DNA, the CDR3 is TGTGCCACCAGCAGAGAAGGCCAGGGAGGTGCCGGGGAGCTGTTTTTT. Amino acids: CATSREGQGGAGELFF.

V gene TRBV4-3 combines with J gene TRBJ2-3, with TRBD1 matching over 7 bases. Germline-derived CDR1 and CDR2 are LGHNA and YSLEER. The CDR3 sequence is 19 residues long. Trimming at V came to 0 bases and at J to 2 bases, leaving 14 bases not matched to a gene. CDR3 protein: CASSQDPGGTSATTDTQYF. The DNA for the CDR3 is TGCGCCAGCAGCCAAGACCCAGGGGGAACATCAGCCACCACAGATACGCAGTATTTT.

The J gene is TRBJ2-5, the V gene TRBV7-2; 8 bases are a match to TRBD2. Germline V CDR1 and CDR2: SGHTA, FQGNSA. CDR3 length equals 14 residues. V lost 6 bases to trimming and J lost 7 bases; unmatched junction nucleotides: 10. CDR3 residues: CASRRGAGLGTQYF. The CDR3 region has the DNA TGTGCCAGCAGGCGGGGGGCCGGGTTAGGGACCCAGTACTTC.

This clonotype was seen only a few times. The chain carries TRBV5-6 and TRBJ1-1; 8 bases map to TRBD1. The CDR3 has 15 amino acids. Germline CDR1 is SGHDT and CDR2 is YYEEEE. V trimming: 3 bases; J trimming: 5 bases; junction bases outside the gene matches: 9. CDR3 DNA: TGTGCCAGCAGCTGGTACGGACAGGGAGGGACTGAAGCTTTCTTT. Amino acid sequence: CASSWYGQGGTEAFF.

V and J are TRBV5-6 and TRBJ2-2, with 10 bases that match TRBD2. In germline, CDR1 is SGHDT, CDR2 YYEEEE. Germline trimming cut 4 bases from V and 2 bases from J; bases unmatched to any gene: 5. There are 16 residues in the CDR3. DNA of the CDR3: TGTGCCAGCAGCCTGTGGACTAGCGGTAACACCGGGGAGCTGTTTTTT. Translation: CASSLWTSGNTGELFF.

The chain's CDR3 is CASSPEAAGDTEAFF. CDR3 bases: TGCGCCAGCAGCCCGGAGGCGGCGGGAGACACTGAAGCTTTCTTT. The rearrangement uses TRBV4-1 and TRBJ1-1, with D unresolved. Germline V lookup: CDR1 MGHRA, CDR2 YSYEKL. The CDR3 spans 15 residues. V lost 4 bases, J lost 3 bases, and 15 bases lay in between.

This clonotype came up a few times. The chain joins TRBV7-2 to TRBJ2-7, with unresolved D. The CDR3 is 13 residues long. The V gene lost 5 bases and the J gene lost 3 bases, with 11 bases spanning the gap. Per the germline V gene, CDR1 is SGHTA and CDR2 is FQGNSA. CDR3 amino acids: CASSPGPYYEQYV. The CDR3 DNA follows: TGTGCCAGCAGCCCTGGACCGTACTACGAGCAGTACGTC.

The chain joins TRBV20-1 to TRBJ2-5; D gene uncertain. Trimming shortened V by 6 bases and J by 7 bases, and 18 bases separated the two germline ends. The CDR3 length is 13 residues. Germline V lookup: CDR1 DFQATT, CDR2 SNEGSKA (reference sequence). CDR3 region: CSASLDYGWTQYF. DNA of the CDR3: TGCAGTGCAAGCCTTGATTACGGGTGGACCCAGTACTTC.